The rows below give T cell receptor beta chains drawn from one sample of a study of neurological immune-mediated disorders. TCRdb fed the 5' RACE reads into MiXCR, producing one record per CDR3 protein. The data show 60,000 to 75,000 distinct CDR3 sequences, more than 8% seen once. The sequenced sample consisted of PBMCs. These TCRs come from a man between 25 and 39 years old in good health. Each CDR3 is given with its conserved first and last residue. Each record gives: J gene, V gene, D gene, clone size, CDR3 protein, CDR3 DNA. The D gene is left open where the match is weak. Each size is once, few, many or a size class.

j_gene: TRBJ2-1
v_gene: TRBV5-8
d_gene: TRBD1
abundance: many
CDR3aa: CASSLLTGVVGEQFF
CDR3nt: TGTGCCAGCAGCCTACTAACAGGGGTTGTGGGTGAGCAGTTCTTC

j_gene: TRBJ2-5
v_gene: TRBV20-1
d_gene: NA
abundance: many
CDR3aa: CSARWPEETQYF
CDR3nt: TGCAGTGCTAGGTGGCCGGAAGAGACCCAGTACTTC

j_gene: TRBJ1-1
v_gene: TRBV27
d_gene: TRBD1
abundance: many
CDR3aa: CASQGQGRTEAFF
CDR3nt: TGTGCCAGCCAGGGACAGGGACGTACTGAAGCTTTCTTT

j_gene: TRBJ2-3
v_gene: TRBV28
d_gene: NA
abundance: many
CDR3aa: CASTRKRPDTQYF
CDR3nt: TGTGCCAGCACCCGCAAACGGCCAGATACGCAGTATTTT

j_gene: TRBJ1-1
v_gene: TRBV27
d_gene: TRBD1
abundance: few
CDR3aa: CASSPGDRVTEAFF
CDR3nt: TGTGCCAGCAGTCCTGGGGACAGGGTAACTGAAGCTTTCTTT

j_gene: TRBJ2-3
v_gene: TRBV5-6
d_gene: NA
abundance: many
CDR3aa: CASSLPQSDTQYF
CDR3nt: TGTGCCAGCAGCTTGCCACAGTCAGATACGCAGTATTTT

j_gene: TRBJ2-5
v_gene: TRBV7-6
d_gene: NA
abundance: many
CDR3aa: CASTPTGTSQETQYF
CDR3nt: TGTGCCAGCACCCCGACCGGGACATCACAAGAGACCCAGTACTTC

j_gene: TRBJ1-1
v_gene: TRBV25-1
d_gene: NA
abundance: many
CDR3aa: CASSETEGAGTEAFF
CDR3nt: TGTGCCAGCAGTGAAACCGAGGGCGCGGGGACTGAAGCTTTCTTT

j_gene: TRBJ2-2
v_gene: TRBV7-9
d_gene: TRBD2
abundance: many
CDR3aa: CASSPMTSGRALHTGELFF
CDR3nt: TGTGCCAGCAGCCCCATGACTAGCGGGAGGGCCTTACACACCGGGGAGCTGTTTTTT

j_gene: TRBJ2-2
v_gene: TRBV7-9
d_gene: NA
abundance: many
CDR3aa: CASSRNRDPSGELFF
CDR3nt: TGTGCCAGCAGCAGAAACAGGGATCCCAGCGGGGAGCTGTTTTTT

j_gene: TRBJ1-2
v_gene: TRBV19
d_gene: TRBD1
abundance: many
CDR3aa: CASSIGQANYGYTF
CDR3nt: TGTGCCAGTAGTATCGGACAGGCGAACTATGGCTACACCTTC

j_gene: TRBJ2-7
v_gene: TRBV20-1
d_gene: NA
abundance: many
CDR3aa: CSLEKAYEQYF
CDR3nt: TGCAGTTTGGAGAAAGCCTACGAGCAGTACTTC

j_gene: TRBJ2-3
v_gene: TRBV9
d_gene: NA
abundance: many
CDR3aa: CASSSGFTDTQYF
CDR3nt: TGTGCCAGCAGCTCAGGGTTCACAGATACGCAGTATTTT

j_gene: TRBJ2-2
v_gene: TRBV21-1
d_gene: NA
abundance: many
CDR3aa: CASSKVGAGDTGELFF
CDR3nt: TGTGCCAGCAGCAAAGTAGGAGCGGGGGACACCGGGGAGCTGTTTTTT

j_gene: TRBJ2-2
v_gene: TRBV20-1
d_gene: NA
abundance: many
CDR3aa: CSARQEGAGELFF
CDR3nt: TGCAGTGCTAGACAGGAAGGGGCCGGGGAGCTGTTTTTT

j_gene: TRBJ2-2
v_gene: TRBV10-3
d_gene: NA
abundance: many
CDR3aa: CAIRGSGGSNTGELFF
CDR3nt: TGTGCCATCAGGGGTTCGGGCGGTTCGAACACCGGGGAGCTGTTTTTT

j_gene: TRBJ2-3
v_gene: TRBV7-2
d_gene: TRBD2
abundance: many
CDR3aa: CASKEAGGITDTQYF
CDR3nt: TGTGCCTCAAAGGAGGCGGGAGGGATCACAGATACGCAGTATTTT

j_gene: TRBJ1-1
v_gene: TRBV5-1
d_gene: TRBD1
abundance: many
CDR3aa: CASSLRTGNTEAFF
CDR3nt: TGCGCCAGCAGCTTGAGGACAGGGAACACTGAAGCTTTCTTT

j_gene: TRBJ1-1
v_gene: TRBV6-5
d_gene: NA
abundance: many
CDR3aa: CASSYGVEAFF
CDR3nt: TGTGCCAGCAGTTACGGGGTAGAAGCTTTCTTT

j_gene: TRBJ2-7
v_gene: TRBV20-1
d_gene: NA
abundance: many
CDR3aa: CSAKDSLYSYEQYF
CDR3nt: TGCAGTGCCAAGGACAGTTTATACTCCTACGAGCAGTACTTC

j_gene: TRBJ2-1
v_gene: TRBV20-1
d_gene: NA
abundance: many
CDR3aa: CSAREWDEPNDEQFF
CDR3nt: TGCAGTGCTAGAGAGTGGGATGAACCAAACGATGAGCAGTTCTTC

j_gene: TRBJ1-1
v_gene: TRBV24-1
d_gene: NA
abundance: many
CDR3aa: CATSEFSGTRAFF
CDR3nt: TGTGCCACCAGTGAATTCTCCGGGACCAGAGCTTTCTTT

j_gene: TRBJ1-3
v_gene: TRBV28
d_gene: NA
abundance: many
CDR3aa: CASSFHLQAGGNTIYF
CDR3nt: TGTGCCAGCAGTTTTCATCTACAGGCCGGAGGAAACACCATATATTTT